The T cell receptor beta chain described here comes from a study of T cell repertoires in cytomegalovirus infection. As regards this clonotype: Germline is not matched at one junction end, which may reflect a read error.

Germline-derived CDR1 and CDR2 are LGHNA and YNFKEQ. The CDR3 runs to 13 residues. MiXCR was run by TCRdb on the reads, yielding one entry per CDR3 protein. The sample lists roughly 630,000 distinct CDR3 sequences, more than 20% seen once, with around 8% in the top ten. The sequence was obtained from a human donor in good health (CMV status not recorded). Some clones in this sample may be carry-over from other donors' samples. V gene TRBV4-2 combines with J gene TRBJ1-5; D uncertain. Sequencing used CD8+ T cells from PBMCs. For the CDR3, the DNA is TGTGTCAGCAGCCAAGGTTTAAATCAGCCCCAGCATTTT. Protein sequence: CVSSQGLNQPQHF.